This T cell receptor (beta chain) was observed in a study of blood T cell repertoires in COVID-19. Across the study: Material from acute and convalescent COVID-19 was sourced from the United States, Italy and Spain. T cells, B-cell-depleted T cells, or PBMCs supplied cDNA or gDNA.

Losses at the gene ends were 5 bases for V and 7 bases for J; bases not matched to a gene: 4. Per germline, CDR1 MNHEY and CDR2 SMNVEV (reference sequence). The CDR3 loop spans 14 amino acids. In the authors' workflow: Amplification from reference gene primers served as the basis for estimated nucleated cell counts. Libraries were prepared by immunoSEQ multiplex PCR; TCRdb keeps only in-frame clonotypes and omits some of them. The DNA gave D and trimming, while V, J and clone size come from that table. The sample lists 120,000 or so clones; more than 75% were seen once. V usage is TRBV27 and J usage is TRBJ1-4; 10 bases fit TRBD1. The sequenced sample was peripheral blood. This sequence originates from a woman in her 50s with acute or convalescent COVID-19. The CDR3 sequence: CASSLRDRGEKLFF. CDR3 coding DNA: TGTGCCAGCAGTCTCCGGGACAGGGGTGAAAAACTGTTTTTT.